This T cell receptor (beta chain) was documented in a study of blood T cells in healthy people across ages. As for the study in general: Capture via template switching afforded approximately one barcoded beta molecule per two T cells.

Together with a sample-barcoded 5' primer, a J-beta primer mix was included in a second PCR lasting about 6 to 11 cycles. TCRdb used MiXCR to reprocess the 5' RACE reads, holding one entry per CDR3 protein. The sample includes around 1,100,000 distinct CDR3 sequences, around two fifths of them seen just once. As to this clonotype: Its antigen is not known.

Study-wide points: Researchers report that TCR beta diversity correlated strongly with naive T cell percentage.

After removal of 3 bases from V and 5 bases from J, the junction contained 5 bases not matched to a gene. Germline CDR1 MDHEN, CDR2 SYDVKM. CDR3 length: 14 amino acids. The chain links TRBV28 to TRBJ2-5; 8 bases align to TRBD2. The receptor was isolated from a man aged 18 to 29 in good health. Sequences were obtained from blood. This CDR3 is CASSFRLAGETQYF. The CDR3 DNA follows: TGTGCCAGCAGTTTTCGGCTAGCGGGCGAGACCCAGTACTTC.